A selection of T cell receptor beta chains follows, all from one sample in a study of shared clonotypes between healthy human individuals. Sequencing was performed with immunoSEQ multiplex PCR; in TCRdb, only in-frame clones are kept and a portion is missing. The sample holds some 1.5 million clones, 98% seen once. Sequenced sample: naive CD4+ T cells sorted from blood. These receptors all come from a man aged 25-45 years in good health. The CDR3 runs from the conserved cysteine through the conserved F or W. A D gene is named only where the DNA matches it firmly. Size tells how often a clone was seen (once, few, many) or the class of an expanded clone, and some rows leave it out.

j_call | v_call | cdr3_length | d_call | clone_size | cdr3_aa | cdr3_nt
TRBJ2-7 | TRBV6-5 | 15 | NA | NA | CASSYYSDGAYEQYF | TGTGCCAGCAGTTACTATTCGGACGGGGCCTACGAGCAGTACTTC
TRBJ2-5 | TRBV27 | 11 | NA | NA | CASSSGETQYF | TGTGCCAGCAGTTCGGGAGAGACCCAGTACTTC
TRBJ1-2 | TRBV29-1 | 14 | TRBD1 | NA | CSVEGVRGGYGYTF | TGCAGCGTTGAAGGTGTCAGGGGGGGCTATGGCTACACCTTC
TRBJ2-3 | TRBV7-2 | 14 | NA | NA | CASSLLPSTDTQYF | TGTGCCAGCAGCTTACTTCCTAGCACAGATACGCAGTATTTT
TRBJ2-7 | TRBV2 | 15 | NA | NA | CASSDFPGTRREQYF | TGTGCCAGCAGTGACTTCCCCGGGACAAGGAGAGAGCAGTACTTC
TRBJ2-1 | TRBV21-1 | 12 | NA | NA | CASSHDSTEQFF | TGTGCCAGCAGTCACGACAGTACAGAGCAGTTCTTC
TRBJ2-2 | TRBV5-4 | 17 | TRBD2 | NA | CASSLPGLAGLAGELFF | TGTGCCAGCAGCTTGCCGGGACTAGCGGGATTGGCCGGGGAGCTGTTTTTT
TRBJ2-1 | TRBV7-9 | 12 | NA | NA | CASSIGTNEQFF | TGTGCCAGCAGCATTGGGACTAATGAGCAGTTCTTC
TRBJ2-1 | TRBV4-3 | 16 | NA | NA | CASSQDLGFGYNEQFF | TGCGCCAGCAGCCAAGATTTAGGGTTTGGTTACAATGAGCAGTTCTTC
TRBJ1-4 | TRBV5-4 | 15 | TRBD1 | NA | CASSLGAGGNEKLFF | TGTGCCAGCAGCTTGGGGGCAGGGGGAAATGAAAAACTGTTTTTT
TRBJ1-4 | TRBV7-2 | 16 | NA | NA | CASSRSVGAVGEKLFF | TGTGCCAGCAGCCGGTCGGTGGGGGCAGTGGGGGAAAAACTGTTTTTT
TRBJ2-1 | TRBV30 | 14 | TRBD2 | NA | CAWSVLAGVGEQFF | TGTGCCTGGAGTGTTCTAGCGGGAGTGGGTGAGCAGTTCTTC
TRBJ2-7 | TRBV11-3 | 15 | NA | NA | CASSLGGQPSHEQYF | TGTGCCAGCAGCTTGGGGGGACAGCCTTCCCACGAGCAGTACTTC
TRBJ2-7 | TRBV21-1 | 12 | NA | NA | CASNRSSYEQYF | TGTGCCAGCAATCGGAGCTCCTACGAGCAGTACTTC
TRBJ1-1 | TRBV5-4 | 15 | NA | NA | CASSAAGYLRGEAFF | TGTGCCAGCAGCGCCGCCGGGTATCTACGCGGTGAAGCTTTCTTT
TRBJ2-1 | TRBV10-2 | 13 | NA | NA | CASSESELVRRFF | TGCGCCAGCAGTGAGTCGGAGTTAGTTAGGCGGTTCTTC
TRBJ2-5 | TRBV18 | 15 | TRBD1 | NA | CASSPYRDSKETQYF | TGTGCCAGCTCACCGTACCGGGACAGCAAAGAGACCCAGTACTTC
TRBJ2-7 | TRBV5-4 | 14 | TRBD1 | NA | CASTPGQGKDEQYF | TGTGCCAGCACCCCTGGACAGGGGAAGGACGAGCAGTACTTC
TRBJ2-5 | TRBV5-1 | 15 | TRBD1 | NA | CASSLAGTGEETQYF | TGCGCCAGCAGCTTAGCTGGGACAGGGGAAGAGACCCAGTACTTC
TRBJ2-1 | TRBV10-1 | 16 | NA | NA | CASSGRLVGDYNEQFF | TGCGCCAGCAGTGGGCGACTAGTGGGGGACTACAATGAGCAGTTCTTC
TRBJ2-1 | TRBV27 | 17 | TRBD2 | NA | CASSLGPNSGRGNEQFF | TGTGCCAGCAGTTTAGGCCCCAATAGCGGGAGAGGGAATGAGCAGTTCTTC
TRBJ2-3 | TRBV18 | 15 | TRBD2 | NA | CASSPTSGGTDTQYF | TGTGCCAGCTCACCAACTAGCGGGGGTACAGATACGCAGTATTTT
TRBJ2-5 | TRBV6-6 | 14 | NA | NA | CASRRPARGETQYF | TGTGCCAGCAGGCGACCCGCGCGAGGAGAGACCCAGTACTTC
TRBJ2-3 | TRBV23-1 | 14 | NA | NA | CAVRDSEGVDTQYF | TGCGCAGTACGGGACTCCGAAGGGGTGGATACGCAGTATTTT
TRBJ1-6 | TRBV5-8 | 16 | NA | NA | CASSPDLGRFNSPLHF | TGTGCCAGCAGCCCGGATCTTGGGAGATTCAATTCACCCCTCCACTTT
TRBJ1-2 | TRBV6-6 | 13 | TRBD1 | NA | CASRPTGDYGYTF | TGTGCCAGCAGGCCCACAGGGGACTATGGCTACACCTTC
TRBJ2-3 | TRBV5-4 | 14 | NA | NA | CASSLGKSPDTQYF | TGTGCCAGCAGCTTGGGGAAATCCCCAGATACGCAGTATTTT
TRBJ2-1 | TRBV2 | 15 | NA | NA | CASSEVGLEGDEQFF | TGTGCCAGCAGTGAAGTGGGACTGGAGGGAGATGAGCAGTTCTTC
TRBJ2-7 | TRBV7-9 | 18 | TRBD2 | NA | CASSPHRTSGSIIDEQYF | TGTGCCAGCAGCCCCCACCGGACTAGCGGGAGTATCATCGACGAGCAGTACTTC
TRBJ2-7 | TRBV28 | 14 | TRBD2 | NA | CASRTGLAGYEQYF | TGTGCCAGCCGAACGGGACTAGCGGGCTACGAGCAGTACTTC
TRBJ2-5 | TRBV11-1 | 17 | TRBD1 | NA | CASRPTGTGGSRGTQYF | TGTGCCAGCAGACCTACCGGGACAGGGGGCTCAAGAGGGACCCAGTACTTC
TRBJ2-3 | TRBV5-6 | 15 | NA | once | CASSLGQTKTDTQYF | TGTGCCAGCAGCTTGGGACAGACTAAGACAGATACGCAGTATTTT
TRBJ2-7 | TRBV29-1 | 12 | TRBD1 | NA | CSISTGPYEQYF | TGCAGCATATCGACAGGGCCCTACGAGCAGTACTTC
TRBJ1-1 | TRBV6-5 | 13 | NA | NA | CASSRQLNTEAFF | TGTGCCAGCAGCCGTCAGTTGAACACTGAAGCTTTCTTT
TRBJ2-3 | TRBV7-9 | 16 | NA | NA | CASNRGAPIATDTQYF | TGTGCCAGCAACCGAGGGGCACCGATCGCCACAGATACGCAGTATTTT
TRBJ1-5 | TRBV9 | 15 | TRBD1 | NA | CASSFGTGENQPQHF | TGTGCCAGCAGCTTCGGGACAGGGGAAAATCAGCCCCAGCATTTT
TRBJ2-5 | TRBV5-1 | 15 | TRBD1 | once | CASSTAGTGGGTQYF | TGCGCCAGCAGCACGGCCGGGACAGGGGGCGGGACCCAGTACTTC
TRBJ2-7 | TRBV18 | 15 | NA | NA | CASSPGRQSSYEQYF | TGTGCCAGCTCTCCGGGACGGCAAAGCTCCTACGAGCAGTACTTC
TRBJ1-2 | TRBV29-1 | 13 | NA | NA | CSVEGAPLSGYTF | TGCAGCGTTGAAGGGGCTCCTCTTAGTGGCTACACCTTC
TRBJ2-7 | TRBV7-9 | 15 | NA | NA | CASTGLTVFPYEQYF | TGTGCCAGCACCGGACTGACAGTTTTTCCCTACGAGCAGTACTTC
TRBJ1-3 | TRBV16 | 15 | NA | NA | CASSQVRGAGNTIYF | TGTGCCAGCAGCCAAGTACGGGGAGCGGGAAACACCATATATTTT
TRBJ1-2 | TRBV7-2 | 17 | NA | NA | CASSLAIREGRNYGYTF | TGTGCCAGCAGCTTAGCAATACGGGAGGGGCGCAACTATGGCTACACCTTC
TRBJ2-1 | TRBV5-1 | 16 | TRBD2 | NA | CASSLDGSGGLYEQFF | TGCGCCAGCAGCTTGGACGGTAGCGGGGGCCTTTATGAGCAGTTCTTC
TRBJ1-2 | TRBV6-6 | 12 | TRBD1 | NA | CASSYTGAGYTF | TGTGCCAGCAGTTATACAGGGGCTGGCTACACCTTC
TRBJ2-7 | TRBV5-1 | 13 | NA | NA | CASSMDPSYEQYF | TGCGCCAGCAGCATGGACCCTTCCTACGAGCAGTACTTC